This TCR beta chain derives from a study of tumor-infiltrating lymphocytes in primary liver carcinoma. Study context: Sample yields, roughly 3.65 to 7.13 million productive TCRbeta reads, were similar across the tissue types.

This CDR3 has 14 amino acids. V lost 6 bases, J lost 6 bases, and 15 bases lay in between. Germline V lookup: CDR1 MDHEN, CDR2 SYDVKM. In the case of this clonotype: Its antigen is still unknown. As the CDR3 is not closed by the conserved phenylalanine or tryptophan, this likely results from a read error.

Blood RNA originated from unsorted whole blood, with germline DNA additionally extracted. The researchers drew roughly 3.8 milliliters of peripheral blood before surgery. Reverse transcription of around 500 ng total RNA with a constant-region primer produced TCR beta cDNA. Modified slightly, ARM-PCR produced TCR beta libraries over three nested multiplex PCR rounds. It was with TRBV1-TRBV30 forward primers and a C-beta reverse primer that the first two PCR rounds were run, at about 10 cycles each. One entry per CDR3 protein, called by TCRdb with MiXCR from the multiplex PCR reads. The table has around 210,000 distinct CDR3 sequences, 65% seen once. Study findings and constraints: Since the samples were bulk and unsorted, the CD4+ and CD8+ repertoires were not compared.

The rearrangement uses TRBV28 and TRBJ1-5; tentative D call: TRBD1 (6 bases). The source of this sequence is a woman aged 55-69 years with primary liver carcinoma and hepatitis B virus infection. Sequenced: peripheral blood. The CDR3 sequence is CASSLGGRSQPQHY. In DNA form, the CDR3 reads TGTGCCAGCAGCCTCGGGGGGCGAAGTCAGCCCCAGCATTAT.